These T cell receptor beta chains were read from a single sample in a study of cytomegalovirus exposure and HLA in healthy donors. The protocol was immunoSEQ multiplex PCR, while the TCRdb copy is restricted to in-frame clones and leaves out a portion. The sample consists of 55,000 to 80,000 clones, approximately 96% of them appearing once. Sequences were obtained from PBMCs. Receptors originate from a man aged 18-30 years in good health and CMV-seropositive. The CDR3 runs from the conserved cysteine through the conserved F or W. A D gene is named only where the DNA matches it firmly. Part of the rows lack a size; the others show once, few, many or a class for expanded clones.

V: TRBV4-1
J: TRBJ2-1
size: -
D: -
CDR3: CASSPRLQNEQFF
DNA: TGCGCCAGCAGCCCACGACTCCAAAATGAGCAGTTCTTC

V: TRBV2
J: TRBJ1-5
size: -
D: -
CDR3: CAIQASSNQPQHF
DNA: TGTGCCATCCAGGCTTCGAGCAATCAGCCCCAGCATTTT

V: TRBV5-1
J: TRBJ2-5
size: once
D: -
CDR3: CASSKGGAEETQYF
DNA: TGCGCCAGCAGCAAAGGGGGAGCGGAAGAGACCCAGTACTTC

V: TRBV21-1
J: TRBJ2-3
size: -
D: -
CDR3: CASSKGLGTNTDTQYF
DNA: TGTGCCAGCAGCAAGGGACTAGGGACTAACACAGATACGCAGTATTTT

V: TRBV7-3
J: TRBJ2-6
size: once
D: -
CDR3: CASSFRGSGANVLTF
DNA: TGTGCCAGCAGCTTTCGCGGCTCTGGGGCCAACGTCCTGACTTTC

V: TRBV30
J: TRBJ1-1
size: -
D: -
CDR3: CAWTGTSSNTEAFF
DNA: TGTGCCTGGACCGGGACAAGTTCGAACACTGAAGCTTTCTTT

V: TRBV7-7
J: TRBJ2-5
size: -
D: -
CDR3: CASSLYIDRYQETQYF
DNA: TGTGCTAGCAGCTTATATATAGACAGGTACCAAGAGACCCAGTACTTC

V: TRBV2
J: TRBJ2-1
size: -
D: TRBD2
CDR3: CASSGLAGGLNEQFF
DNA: TGTGCCAGCAGCGGACTAGCGGGGGGGTTAAATGAGCAGTTCTTC

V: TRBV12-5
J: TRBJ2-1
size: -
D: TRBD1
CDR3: CASGLVPIRTGGHEQFF
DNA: TGTGCTAGTGGTTTGGTACCGATCCGTACAGGGGGCCATGAGCAGTTCTTC

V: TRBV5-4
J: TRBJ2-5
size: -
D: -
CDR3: CASSPVGGDSQETQYF
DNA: TGTGCCAGCAGCCCGGTAGGGGGGGACTCCCAAGAGACCCAGTACTTC

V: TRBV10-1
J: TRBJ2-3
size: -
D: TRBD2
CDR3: CASSPGTSGTDTQYF
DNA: TGCGCCAGCAGTCCCGGGACTAGCGGCACAGATACGCAGTATTTT

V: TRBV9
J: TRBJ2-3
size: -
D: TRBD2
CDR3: CASSVMNSGGASDTQYF
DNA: TGTGCCAGCAGCGTAATGAATAGCGGGGGGGCCAGTGATACGCAGTATTTT

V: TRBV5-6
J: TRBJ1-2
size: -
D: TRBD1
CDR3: CASSLKGAWGYGYTF
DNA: TGTGCCAGCAGCTTGAAGGGGGCATGGGGCTATGGCTACACCTTC

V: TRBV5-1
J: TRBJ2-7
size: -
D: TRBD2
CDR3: CASSLGLAESYEQYF
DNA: TGCGCCAGCAGCTTGGGACTAGCGGAATCCTACGAGCAGTACTTC

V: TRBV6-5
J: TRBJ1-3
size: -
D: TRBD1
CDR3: CASSYGTVGNTIYF
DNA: TGTGCCAGCAGTTATGGGACAGTCGGAAACACCATATATTTT

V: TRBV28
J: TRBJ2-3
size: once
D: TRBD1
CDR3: CASRVGQGDTDTQYF
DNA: TGTGCCAGCAGGGTGGGACAGGGAGACACAGATACGCAGTATTTT

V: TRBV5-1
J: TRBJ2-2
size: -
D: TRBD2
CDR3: CASSSRASGGAAFTGELFF
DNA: TGCGCCAGCAGCTCCCGAGCTAGCGGGGGGGCCGCATTTACCGGGGAGCTGTTTTTT

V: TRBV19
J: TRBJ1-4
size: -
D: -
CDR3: CASSPLAGGVNEKLFF
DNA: TGTGCCAGTAGCCCTTTGGCGGGGGGCGTGAATGAAAAACTGTTTTTT

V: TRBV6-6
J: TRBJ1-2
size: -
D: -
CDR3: CASSYYWTDPNYGYTF
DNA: TGTGCCAGCAGTTACTATTGGACAGACCCTAACTATGGCTACACCTTC

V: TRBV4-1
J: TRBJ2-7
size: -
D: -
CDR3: CASSQEARAGPSYEQYF
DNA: TGCGCCAGCAGCCAAGAGGCTAGGGCGGGACCCTCCTACGAGCAGTACTTC

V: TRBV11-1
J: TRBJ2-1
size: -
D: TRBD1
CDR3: CASSLRAVSGWDRAGEQFF
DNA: TGTGCCAGCAGCTTAAGGGCGGTGTCGGGCTGGGACAGGGCGGGTGAGCAGTTCTTC

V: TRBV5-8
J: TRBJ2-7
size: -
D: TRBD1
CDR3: CASSLEGQGTHSSYEQYF
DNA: TGTGCCAGCAGCTTGGAGGGACAGGGCACCCATAGCTCCTACGAGCAGTACTTC

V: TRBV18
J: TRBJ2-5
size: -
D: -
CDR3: CASSPSGQETQYF
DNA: TGTGCCAGCTCACCGAGCGGGCAAGAGACCCAGTACTTC

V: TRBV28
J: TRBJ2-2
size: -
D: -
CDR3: CASRDRYRVTGELFF
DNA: TGTGCCAGCAGGGACCGCTACAGGGTCACCGGGGAGCTGTTTTTT

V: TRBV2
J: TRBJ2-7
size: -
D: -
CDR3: CASSGGVGAYEQYF
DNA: TGTGCCAGCAGTGGGGGAGTGGGGGCATACGAGCAGTACTTC